One sample yielded the 2 T cell receptor beta chains listed below, sequenced in a study of identical twins. TCRdb independently ran MiXCR on the 5' RACE reads; one entry per CDR3 protein. The sample holds hundreds of thousands of distinct CDR3 sequences, approximately 21% seen once. The sample was also reused in another study, on T cells expressing NK-cell markers.

Sequencing was carried out using PBMCs. The receptors were gathered from a woman under 30 in good health.

This clonotype occurred a few times. The gene calls are TRBV28 and TRBJ2-7; D remains ambiguous. The germline gives CDR1 MDHEN, CDR2 SYDVKM. V lost 6 bases, J lost 1 base, and 13 bases lay in between. The CDR3 is 14 amino acids. CDR3 nucleotides: TGTGCCAGCAGCGCTACTAAGATATCCTACGAGCAGTACTTC. It specifies CASSATKISYEQYF.

The chain combines TRBV20-1 with TRBJ2-7; TRBD2 matches 13 bases. The CDR3 runs to 14 residues. The junction had 11 bases not matched to a gene; V was cut back by 5 bases and J by 10 bases. CDR1 and CDR2 (germline): DFQATT, SNEGSKA (reference sequence). DNA for the CDR3: TGCAGTGCTCACAACTCCGGGACTAGCGGGATTCAGTACTTC. Protein sequence: CSAHNSGTSGIQYF.